The source of this TCR beta chain is a study of cytomegalovirus exposure and HLA in healthy donors. A word on this clone: Its antigen is currently unknown.

Germline V gives CDR1 MNHEY, CDR2 SVGAGI. The length of the CDR3 is 14 residues. V lost 6 bases, J lost 5 bases, and 16 bases lay in between. Findings and caveats of the study: Clonal expansion, a later analysis showed, was greater in HLA-associated TCR beta chains than in equally common others. Overall, approximately 150 TCR beta chains were annotated as cytomegalovirus-associated. Highest at DRB1 and lowest at HLA-C, TCR association rates differed among HLA loci in a later analysis.

Everyone who donated was a healthy bone marrow donor. With 60 Vbeta and 13 Jbeta primers, the PCR was carried out. The table came from immunoSEQ multiplex PCR; TCRdb's copy has only in-frame clones and leaves some out. The table has 120,000 or so clones, nearly 80% seen once; the top ten hold roughly 1.3%. The TCR comes from a woman younger than 45 in good health and CMV-seronegative. Material: PBMCs. The rearrangement uses TRBV6-5 and TRBJ1-1; D unclear. The CDR3 protein is CASRGSALRTEAFF. As DNA, the CDR3 is TGTGCCAGCAGGGGTTCTGCCTTGAGGACTGAAGCTTTCTTT.